This T cell receptor (beta chain) was sequenced for a study of T cell responses to AZD1222 COVID-19 vaccine. This clone was counted only a few times. The data were produced by immunoSEQ multiplex PCR, yet TCRdb's version contains in-frame clones alone and is incomplete. The data contain 140,000 to 150,000 clones, 80% to 95% of them seen just once; the ten biggest clones take up approximately 2.7%. CDR1 and CDR2 from the germline V gene are SGHNT and YYREEE (reference sequence). The CDR3 extends over 13 amino acids. The V end was cut by 4 bases, the J end by 5 bases, with 11 bases between. Sequencing used peripheral blood, obtained on day 0 of MenACWY control vaccination. This clonotype was sampled from an adult in good health. The V call is TRBV5-4, the J call TRBJ2-3, with D possibly TRBD2 on 5 matching bases. As DNA, the CDR3 is TGTGCCAGCAGCCGGACGGCGGGAGATACGCAGTATTTT. It specifies CASSRTAGDTQYF.